A single sample gave rise to the 17 T cell receptor beta chains below, sequenced in a study of cytomegalovirus exposure and HLA in healthy donors. Primers included in the PCR were 60 Vbeta and 13 Jbeta primers. Assay used: immunoSEQ multiplex PCR; TCRdb lists only in-frame clones, some missing. This table holds about 190,000 clones, about 81% found once. Sequencing was carried out using PBMCs. The receptors come from a woman between 18 and 29 years old in good health and CMV-seronegative.

This rearrangement joins TRBV6-5 to TRBJ2-7; 8 positions match TRBD1. V was clipped by 5 bases and J by 3 bases; unmatched bases: 6. The CDR3 sequence is 14 residues long. Germline loops: CDR1 MNHEY, CDR2 SVGAGI. Here the CDR3 reads CASSTRTGFYEQYF. For the CDR3, the DNA is TGTGCCAGCAGTACCCGGACAGGGTTCTACGAGCAGTACTTC.

The chain uses TRBV6-5 and TRBJ2-3; 7 nucleotides align to TRBD2. This CDR3 is 13 amino acids long. V trimming: 6 bases; J trimming: 6 bases; junction bases outside the gene matches: 6. The V gene's germline CDR1 is MNHEY and CDR2 SVGAGI. CDR3 protein: CASSRTSIDTQYF. Written as DNA, the CDR3 is TGTGCCAGCAGCCGGACTAGTATCGATACGCAGTATTTT.

The chain is built from TRBV7-9 and TRBJ2-3; D is possibly TRBD2 (5 bases). Trimming removed 3 bases at V and 3 bases at J, with 7 bases between. Germline V gene lookup returns CDR1 SEHNR and CDR2 FQNEAQ (reference sequence). This CDR3 comprises 13 residues. The CDR3 DNA reads as TGTGCCAGCAGCTTTCGGGGAACAGATACGCAGTATTTT. It translates to CASSFRGTDTQYF.

This chain connects TRBV18 to TRBJ2-6, with a possible D match to TRBD1 (6 bases). Trimming pared 6 bases from V and 2 bases from J, leaving 14 bases between. Germline V gene sequence: CDR1 KGHSH, CDR2 LQKENI. This CDR3 is built from 16 residues. The CDR3 DNA reads as TGTGCCAGCTCCCATGACAGGCCTGCTGGGGCCAACGTCCTGACTTTC. Its translation: CASSHDRPAGANVLTF.

The rearrangement links TRBV27 to TRBJ2-3; 12 bases agree with TRBD2. This CDR3 has 14 amino acids. Germline CDR1 and CDR2: MNHEY and SMNVEV (reference sequence). With 6 bases clipped from V and 9 bases from J, the junction kept 7 bases outside the gene matches. The CDR3 reads CASSLGLAGYTQYF. CDR3 bases: TGTGCCAGCAGCCTCGGACTAGCGGGGTACACGCAGTATTTT.

The chain recombines TRBV10-1 with TRBJ1-5; 10 nucleotides align to TRBD1. The V and J ends lost 6 bases and 2 bases, in that order; junction bases with no gene match: 1. Germline CDR1 is WNHNN and CDR2 is SYGVQD (reference sequence). The CDR3 has 14 residues. The CDR3 here is CASRGQGGNQPQHF. CDR3 in DNA: TGCGCCAGCAGAGGACAGGGGGGCAATCAGCCCCAGCATTTT.

The chain couples TRBV19 to TRBJ1-1; D is uncertain. Germline CDR1 and CDR2: LNHDA and SQIVND (reference sequence). This CDR3 region has 14 residues. V lost 5 bases to trimming and J lost 1 base, with 11 bases between them. The CDR3 region is CASSRYTENTEAFF. DNA for the CDR3: TGTGCCAGTAGTCGTTATACAGAGAACACTGAAGCTTTCTTT.

The chain combines TRBV2 with TRBJ2-3; 9 nucleotides match TRBD2. Germline-derived CDR1 and CDR2 are SNHLY and FYNNEI. The junction had 9 bases not matched to a gene; V was cut back by 11 bases and J by 6 bases. The CDR3 contains 13 residues. The DNA of the CDR3 is TGTGCCTTCCGGGCTAGCGGGACGGATACGCAGTATTTT. Translating gives CAFRASGTDTQYF.

Points on this clone: Other DNA sequences of this sample code for an identical CDR3. This sequence joins TRBV7-6 and TRBJ1-6; D is ambiguous. CDR3 size: 14 residues. The ends were cut back, 5 bases at V and 6 bases at J, with 11 bases in the middle. The germline gives CDR1 SGHVS, CDR2 FNYEAQ. The CDR3 DNA reads as TGTGCCAGCAGCCCGAGTACTTTTAATTCACCCCTCCACTTT. Protein product: CASSPSTFNSPLHF.

The chain has TRBV19 and TRBJ2-6; D is unresolved. Germline V gives CDR1 LNHDA, CDR2 SQIVND (reference sequence). V was shortened by 3 bases and J by 1 base, with 10 bases between the two germline ends. The CDR3 is made up of 16 amino acids. This chain's CDR3 is CASSIADSSGANVLTF. The DNA of the CDR3 is TGTGCCAGTAGTATCGCGGATTCTTCTGGGGCCAACGTCCTGACTTTC.

On this clone: At one boundary the junction diverges from the germline segment, which might be a read error. The rearrangement uses TRBV2 and TRBJ2-5; TRBD1 is a possible D gene (5 bases). Germline CDR1 and CDR2: SNHLY and FYNNEI. This CDR3 is 16 amino acids long. This CDR3 reads CASSEIRGRNQETQYF. The CDR3 nucleotides are TGTGCCAGCAGTGAAATAAGGGGTCGGAACCAGGAGACCCAGTACTTC.

This clone came up a few times. The gene calls are TRBV6-5 and TRBJ1-6; tentatively, D is TRBD1 (6 bases). Trimming shortened V by 4 bases and J by 6 bases, and 10 bases separated the two germline ends. CDR3 length: 14 residues. The germline V gene encodes CDR1 MNHEY and CDR2 SVGAGI. The CDR3 spells CASSWGQRNSPLHF. DNA of the CDR3: TGTGCCAGCAGTTGGGGACAACGTAATTCACCCCTCCACTTT.

This clone was recorded only once. The chain couples TRBV10-3 to TRBJ1-2; 7 bases fit TRBD1. The trim removed 4 bases at V and 7 bases at J, leaving 12 bases unmatched. CDR1 ENHRY and CDR2 SYGVKD come from the germline V gene. The CDR3 covers 15 residues. CDR3 nucleotides: TGTGCCATCAGTGGCGGACAGGCGGTAATGAGTGGCTACACCTTC. Encoded protein: CAISGGQAVMSGYTF.

The rearrangement links TRBV19 to TRBJ2-3, with TRBD2 matching 8 bases. Germline V gives CDR1 LNHDA, CDR2 SQIVND (reference sequence). V lost 6 bases, J lost 4 bases, and 9 bases stayed unmatched. The CDR3 spans 15 residues. In DNA, the CDR3 is TGTGCCAGTAGGACTAGCGTTGGGTTTTCAGATACGCAGTATTTT. It codes for CASRTSVGFSDTQYF.

This chain uses TRBV5-4 with TRBJ1-1; D is unclear. V was cut by 0 bases and J by 1 base, with 7 bases left in between. CDR1 and CDR2 (germline): SGHNT, YYREEE (reference sequence). The CDR3 has 14 amino acids. CDR3 residues: CASSLDAGNTEAFF. The CDR3 nucleotides are TGTGCCAGCAGCTTGGATGCCGGGAACACTGAAGCTTTCTTT.

The CDR3 nucleotides are TGTGCCAGCAGTGGACAGGGAATCTATGAAGCTTTCTTT. It specifies CASSGQGIYEAFF. The chain carries TRBV2 and TRBJ1-1, with TRBD1 identical over 7 bases. Germline values: CDR1 SNHLY, CDR2 FYNNEI. Losses at the gene ends were 4 bases for V and 7 bases for J; bases not matched to a gene: 6. The CDR3 runs to 13 residues.

The DNA of the CDR3 is TGTGCCAGCAGCCAAGACCTCCAGGGGATGAGAGGTGAAGCTTTCTTT. Translating it yields CASSQDLQGMRGEAFF. The rearrangement joins TRBV4-2 to TRBJ1-1, with D maybe TRBD1 (6 bases). Trimming removed 0 bases from V and 7 bases from J, with 18 bases in between. In germline, CDR1 is LGHNA, CDR2 YNFKEQ. The CDR3 length is 16 residues.